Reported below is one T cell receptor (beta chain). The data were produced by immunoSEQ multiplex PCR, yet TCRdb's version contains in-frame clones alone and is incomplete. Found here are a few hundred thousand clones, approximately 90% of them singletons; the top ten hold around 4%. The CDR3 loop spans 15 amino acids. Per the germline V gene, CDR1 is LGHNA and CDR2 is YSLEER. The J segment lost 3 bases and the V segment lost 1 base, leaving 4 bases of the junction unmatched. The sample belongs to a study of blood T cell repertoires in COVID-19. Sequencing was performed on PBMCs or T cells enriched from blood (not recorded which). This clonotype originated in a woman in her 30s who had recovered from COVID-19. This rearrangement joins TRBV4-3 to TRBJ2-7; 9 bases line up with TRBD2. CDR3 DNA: TGCGCCAGCAGCCAAGGACTAGCGGAGTTCTACGAGCAGTACTTC. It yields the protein CASSQGLAEFYEQYF.